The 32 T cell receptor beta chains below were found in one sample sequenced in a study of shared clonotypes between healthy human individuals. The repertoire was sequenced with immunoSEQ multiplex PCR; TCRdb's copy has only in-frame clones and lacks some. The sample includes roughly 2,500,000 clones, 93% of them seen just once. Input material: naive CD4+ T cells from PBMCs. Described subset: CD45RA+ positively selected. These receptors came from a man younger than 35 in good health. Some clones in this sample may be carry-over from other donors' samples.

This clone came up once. CDR3 protein: CAWRRLAESGELFF. CDR3 in DNA: TGTGCCTGGAGAAGACTAGCGGAGTCCGGGGAGCTGTTTTTT. This chain uses TRBV30 with TRBJ2-2; 9 positions match TRBD2. Germline CDR1 and CDR2: GTSNPN and SVGIG (reference sequence). This CDR3 comprises 14 residues. V dropped 3 bases and J dropped 6; count of bases not matched to a gene: 5.

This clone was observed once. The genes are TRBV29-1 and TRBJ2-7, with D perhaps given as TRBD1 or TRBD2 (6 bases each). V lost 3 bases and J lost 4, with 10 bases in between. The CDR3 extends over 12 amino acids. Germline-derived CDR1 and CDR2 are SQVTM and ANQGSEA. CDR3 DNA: TGCAGCGTTGACCGAGGGGGGTACGAGCAGTACTTC. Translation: CSVDRGGYEQYF.

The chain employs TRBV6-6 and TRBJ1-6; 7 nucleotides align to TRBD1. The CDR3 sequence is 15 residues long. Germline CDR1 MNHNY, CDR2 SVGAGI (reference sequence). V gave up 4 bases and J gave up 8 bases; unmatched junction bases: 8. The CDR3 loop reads CASSSDSTGDSPLHF. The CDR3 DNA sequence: TGTGCCAGCAGTTCGGATTCTACAGGGGATTCACCCCTCCACTTT.

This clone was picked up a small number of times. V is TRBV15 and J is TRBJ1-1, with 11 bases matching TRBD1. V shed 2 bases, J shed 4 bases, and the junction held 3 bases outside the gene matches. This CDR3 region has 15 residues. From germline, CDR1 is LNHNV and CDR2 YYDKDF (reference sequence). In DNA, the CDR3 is TGTGCCACCAGCAGATCCGGGACAGGGGGCACTGAAGCTTTCTTT. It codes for CATSRSGTGGTEAFF.

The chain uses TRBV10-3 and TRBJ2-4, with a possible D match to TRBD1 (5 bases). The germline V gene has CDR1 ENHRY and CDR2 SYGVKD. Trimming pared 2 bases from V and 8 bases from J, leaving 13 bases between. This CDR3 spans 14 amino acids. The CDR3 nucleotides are TGTGCCATCAGTGAGCCACAGACAGTGGACATTCAGTACTTC. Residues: CAISEPQTVDIQYF.

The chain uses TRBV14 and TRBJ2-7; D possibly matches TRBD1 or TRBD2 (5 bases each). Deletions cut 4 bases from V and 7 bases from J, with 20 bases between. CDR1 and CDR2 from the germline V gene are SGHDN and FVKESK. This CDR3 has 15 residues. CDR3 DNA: TGTGCCAGCAGCCTAAGTTGGGACCTTGGGCGGGAGCAGTACTTC. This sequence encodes CASSLSWDLGREQYF.

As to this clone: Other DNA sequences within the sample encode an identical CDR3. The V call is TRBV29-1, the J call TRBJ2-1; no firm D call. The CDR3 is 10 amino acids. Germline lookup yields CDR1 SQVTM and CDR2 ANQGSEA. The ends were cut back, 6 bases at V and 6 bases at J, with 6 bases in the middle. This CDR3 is CSVGSNEQFF. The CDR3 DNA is TGCAGCGTCGGTTCCAATGAGCAGTTCTTC.

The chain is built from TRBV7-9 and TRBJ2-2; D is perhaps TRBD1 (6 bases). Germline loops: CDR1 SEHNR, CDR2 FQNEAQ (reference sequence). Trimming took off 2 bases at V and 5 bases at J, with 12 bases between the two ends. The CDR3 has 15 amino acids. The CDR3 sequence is CASSLPQGGTGELFF. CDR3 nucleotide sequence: TGTGCCAGCAGCTTACCACAGGGCGGAACCGGGGAGCTGTTTTTT.

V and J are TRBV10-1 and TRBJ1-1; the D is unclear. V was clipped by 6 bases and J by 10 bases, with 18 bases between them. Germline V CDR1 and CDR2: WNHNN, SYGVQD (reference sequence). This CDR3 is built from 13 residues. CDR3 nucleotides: TGCGCCAGCAGCTCCTCTTCCTACTTGGGAGCTTTCTTT. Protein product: CASSSSSYLGAFF.

CDR3 sequence: CASNEDRVAGELFF. The CDR3 region has the DNA TGTGCCAGCAACGAAGACAGGGTAGCCGGGGAGCTGTTTTTT. V is TRBV4-2 and J is TRBJ2-2; 7 bases align to TRBD1. Trimming at V came to 7 bases and at J to 6 bases, leaving 8 bases not matched to a gene. Germline assignment: CDR1 LGHNA and CDR2 YNFKEQ. The CDR3 contains 14 residues.

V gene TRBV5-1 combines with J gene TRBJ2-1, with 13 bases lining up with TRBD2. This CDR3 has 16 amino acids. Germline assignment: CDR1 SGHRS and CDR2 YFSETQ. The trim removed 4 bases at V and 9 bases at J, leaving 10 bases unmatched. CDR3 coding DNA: TGCGCCAGCAGCGAACCGGGACTAGCGGGAAGTGGTGAGCAGTTCTTC. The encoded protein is CASSEPGLAGSGEQFF.

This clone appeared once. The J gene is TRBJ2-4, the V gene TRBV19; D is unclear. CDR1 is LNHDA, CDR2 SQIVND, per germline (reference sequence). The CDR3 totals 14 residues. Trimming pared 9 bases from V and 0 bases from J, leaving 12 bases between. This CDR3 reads CASAPPIAKNIQYF. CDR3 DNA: TGTGCCAGCGCCCCCCCGATAGCCAAAAACATTCAGTACTTC.

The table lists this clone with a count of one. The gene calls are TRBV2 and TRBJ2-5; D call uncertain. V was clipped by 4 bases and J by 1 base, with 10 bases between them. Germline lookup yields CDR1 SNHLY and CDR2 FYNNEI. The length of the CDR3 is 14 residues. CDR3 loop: CASSVVTFQETQYF. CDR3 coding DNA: TGTGCCAGCAGTGTTGTGACTTTCCAAGAGACCCAGTACTTC.

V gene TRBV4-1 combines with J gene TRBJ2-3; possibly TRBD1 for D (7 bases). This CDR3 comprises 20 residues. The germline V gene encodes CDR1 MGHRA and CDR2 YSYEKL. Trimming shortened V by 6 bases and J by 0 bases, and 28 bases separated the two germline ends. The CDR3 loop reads CASSRTRDRLLAESTDTQYF. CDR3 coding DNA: TGCGCCAGCAGTCGAACCCGGGACAGACTCTTAGCGGAAAGCACAGATACGCAGTATTTT.

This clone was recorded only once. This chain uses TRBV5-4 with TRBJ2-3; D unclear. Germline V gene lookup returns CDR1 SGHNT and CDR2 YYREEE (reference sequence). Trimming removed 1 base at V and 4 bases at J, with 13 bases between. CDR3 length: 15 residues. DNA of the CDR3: TGTGCCAGCAGCTTGTTTGGCTCGGTTGCAGATACGCAGTATTTT. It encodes CASSLFGSVADTQYF.

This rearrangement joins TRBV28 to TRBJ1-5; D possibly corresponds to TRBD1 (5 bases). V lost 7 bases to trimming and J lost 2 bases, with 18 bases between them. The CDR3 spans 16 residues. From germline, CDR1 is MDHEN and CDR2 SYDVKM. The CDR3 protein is CASKGRVAQGNQPQHF. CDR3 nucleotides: TGTGCCAGCAAGGGGAGGGTGGCGCAGGGCAATCAGCCCCAGCATTTT.

The CDR3 spells CASSLEAEGEQYF. Here the CDR3 DNA reads TGTGCCAGCAGCTTAGAGGCAGAAGGCGAGCAGTACTTC. This chain joins TRBV11-2 and TRBJ2-7, with no clear D. Germline V gene sequence: CDR1 SGHAT, CDR2 FQNNGV. V was shortened by 0 bases and J by 6 bases, with 9 bases between the two germline ends. The CDR3 has 13 residues.

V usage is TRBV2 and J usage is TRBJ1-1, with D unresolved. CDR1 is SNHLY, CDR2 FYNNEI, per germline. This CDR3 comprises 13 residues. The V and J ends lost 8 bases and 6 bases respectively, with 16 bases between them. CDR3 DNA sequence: TGTGCCAGCGTGCTGTCCCAGAAGCCTGAAGCTTTCTTT. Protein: CASVLSQKPEAFF.

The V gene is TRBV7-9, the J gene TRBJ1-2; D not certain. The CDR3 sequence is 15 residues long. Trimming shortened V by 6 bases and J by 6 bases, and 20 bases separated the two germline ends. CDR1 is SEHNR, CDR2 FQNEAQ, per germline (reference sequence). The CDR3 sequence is CASRQLASGKNGYTF. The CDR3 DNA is TGTGCCAGCAGGCAACTCGCCTCAGGAAAAAATGGCTACACCTTC.

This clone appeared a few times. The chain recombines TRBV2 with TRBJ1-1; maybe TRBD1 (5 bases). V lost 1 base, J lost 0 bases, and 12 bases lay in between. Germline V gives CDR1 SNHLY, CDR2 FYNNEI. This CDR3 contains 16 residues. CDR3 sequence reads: CASSEVVPGLNTEAFF. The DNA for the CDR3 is TGTGCCAGCAGTGAAGTTGTCCCGGGGCTGAACACTGAAGCTTTCTTT. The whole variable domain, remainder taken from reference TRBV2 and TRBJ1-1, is EPEVTQTPSHQVTQMGQEVILRCVPISNHLYFYWYRQILGQKVEFLVSFYNNEISEKSEIFDDQFSVERPDGSNFTLKIRSTKLEDSAMYFCASSEVVPGLNTEAFFGQGTRLTVV.

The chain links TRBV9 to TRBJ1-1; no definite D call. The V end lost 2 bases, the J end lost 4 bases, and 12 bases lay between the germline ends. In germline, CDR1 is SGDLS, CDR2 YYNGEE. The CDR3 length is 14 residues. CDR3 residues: CASSVVPRSTEAFF. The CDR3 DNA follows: TGTGCCAGCAGCGTCGTCCCGAGGTCCACTGAAGCTTTCTTT. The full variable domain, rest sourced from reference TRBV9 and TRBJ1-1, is DSGVTQTPKHLITATGQRVTLRCSPRSGDLSVYWYQQSLDQGLQFLIQYYNGEERAKGNILERFSAQQFPDLHSELNLSSLELGDSALYFCASSVVPRSTEAFFGQGTRLTVV.

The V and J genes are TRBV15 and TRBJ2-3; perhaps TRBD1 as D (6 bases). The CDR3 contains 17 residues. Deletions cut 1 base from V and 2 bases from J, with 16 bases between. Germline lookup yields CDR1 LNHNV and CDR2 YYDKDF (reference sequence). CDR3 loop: CATSRGEQGYYTDTQYF. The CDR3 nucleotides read TGTGCCACCAGCAGAGGGGAACAGGGCTACTACACAGATACGCAGTATTTT.

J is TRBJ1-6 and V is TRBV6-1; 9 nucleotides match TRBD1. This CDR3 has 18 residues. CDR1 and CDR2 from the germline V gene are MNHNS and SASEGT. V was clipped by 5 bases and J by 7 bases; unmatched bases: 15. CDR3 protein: CASSKETGGVISNSPLHF. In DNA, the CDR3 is TGTGCCAGCAGTAAAGAAACAGGGGGCGTTATTAGCAATTCACCCCTCCACTTT.

The CDR3 DNA follows: TGTGCCATCACCCCGGGACAGGGGCGACAGGAATCACCCTACGAGCAGTACTTC. It translates to CAITPGQGRQESPYEQYF. The chain carries TRBV10-3 and TRBJ2-7, with 10 bases identical to TRBD1. From germline, CDR1 is ENHRY and CDR2 SYGVKD. The CDR3 is 18 amino acids. With V trimmed by 7 bases and J by 2 bases, 17 bases remained unmatched.

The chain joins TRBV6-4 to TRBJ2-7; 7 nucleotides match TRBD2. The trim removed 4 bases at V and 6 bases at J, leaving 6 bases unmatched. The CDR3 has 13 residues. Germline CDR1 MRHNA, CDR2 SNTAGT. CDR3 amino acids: CASSVETSTEQYF. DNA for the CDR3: TGTGCCAGCAGTGTCGAGACTAGCACCGAGCAGTACTTC.

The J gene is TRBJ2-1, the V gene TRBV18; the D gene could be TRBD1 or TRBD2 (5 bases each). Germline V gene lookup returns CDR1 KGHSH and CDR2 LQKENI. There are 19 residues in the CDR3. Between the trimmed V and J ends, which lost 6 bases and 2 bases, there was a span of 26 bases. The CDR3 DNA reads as TGTGCCAGCTCCCCCCGGAGTGGGGACCCGACCTCCCCCTACAATGAGCAGTTCTTC. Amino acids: CASSPRSGDPTSPYNEQFF. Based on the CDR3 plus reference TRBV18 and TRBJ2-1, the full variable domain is NAGVMQNPRHLVRRRGQEARLRCSPMKGHSHVYWYRQLPEEGLKFMVYLQKENIIDESGMPKERFSAEFPKEGPSILRIQQVVRGDSAAYFCASSPRSGDPTSPYNEQFFGPGTRLTVL.

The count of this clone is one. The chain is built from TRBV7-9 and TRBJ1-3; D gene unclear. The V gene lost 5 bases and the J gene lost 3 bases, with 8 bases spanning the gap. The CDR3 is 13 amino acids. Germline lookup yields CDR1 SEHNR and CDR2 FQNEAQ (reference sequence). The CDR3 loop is CASSPGGGNTIYF. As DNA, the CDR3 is TGTGCCAGCAGCCCGGGAGGTGGAAACACCATATATTTT.

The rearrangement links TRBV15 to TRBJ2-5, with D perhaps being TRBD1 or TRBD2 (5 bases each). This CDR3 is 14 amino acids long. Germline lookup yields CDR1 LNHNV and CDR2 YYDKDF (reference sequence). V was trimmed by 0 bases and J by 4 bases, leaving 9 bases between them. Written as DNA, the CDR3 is TGTGCCACCAGCAGAGATCCGGGGCGAGAGACCCAGTACTTC. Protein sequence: CATSRDPGRETQYF.

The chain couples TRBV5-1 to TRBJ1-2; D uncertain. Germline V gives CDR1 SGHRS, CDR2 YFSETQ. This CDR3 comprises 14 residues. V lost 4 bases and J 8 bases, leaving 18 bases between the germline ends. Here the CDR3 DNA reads TGCGCCAGCAGCCCATATGCAGTTAGTACGGGCTACACCTTC. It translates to CASSPYAVSTGYTF.

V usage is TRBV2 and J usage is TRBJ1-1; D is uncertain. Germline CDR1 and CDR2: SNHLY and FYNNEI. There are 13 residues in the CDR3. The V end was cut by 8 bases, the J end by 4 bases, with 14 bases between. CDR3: CASCREASTEAFF. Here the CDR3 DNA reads TGTGCCAGCTGTAGGGAGGCAAGCACTGAAGCTTTCTTT.

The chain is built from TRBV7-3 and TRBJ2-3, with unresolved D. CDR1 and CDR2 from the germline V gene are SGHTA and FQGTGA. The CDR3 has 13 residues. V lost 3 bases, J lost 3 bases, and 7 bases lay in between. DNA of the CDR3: TGTGCCAGCAGCTTTTTGTATACAGATACGCAGTATTTT. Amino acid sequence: CASSFLYTDTQYF.

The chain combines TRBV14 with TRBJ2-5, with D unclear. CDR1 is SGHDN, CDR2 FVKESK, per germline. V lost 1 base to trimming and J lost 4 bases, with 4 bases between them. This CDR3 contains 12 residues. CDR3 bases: TGTGCCAGCAGCCAAGGGCGAGAGACCCAGTACTTC. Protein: CASSQGRETQYF.